Listed below are T cell receptor beta chains from one sample, sequenced in a study of T cells in Graves' hyperthyroidism and ophthalmopathy. TCRdb used MiXCR to reprocess the multiplex PCR reads, holding one entry per CDR3 protein. The profile shows around 370,000 distinct CDR3 sequences, approximately 17% of them singletons. The sequenced material came from blood. The source of these receptors is a man in his late teens or twenties with Graves' ophthalmopathy. The CDR3 runs from the conserved cysteine through the conserved F or W. The order of the fields is clone size, V gene, J gene, D gene, CDR3 protein, CDR3 DNA. A D gene is named only where the DNA matches it firmly. Where a row states a size, it is once, few, many or the class of an expanded clone; other rows omit it.

clone size: NA; V gene: TRBV19; J gene: TRBJ2-5; D gene: NA; CDR3 protein: CASSPLTQETQYF; CDR3 DNA: TGTGCCAGTAGTCCATTAACCCAAGAGACCCAGTACTTC
clone size: many; V gene: TRBV7-8; J gene: TRBJ2-5; D gene: TRBD2; CDR3 protein: CASSLPPRGGGETQYF; CDR3 DNA: TGTGCCAGCAGCTTACCGCCCCGCGGGGGGGGGGAGACCCAGTACTTC
clone size: NA; V gene: TRBV10-3; J gene: TRBJ1-2; D gene: TRBD1; CDR3 protein: CAISATGGEDGYTF; CDR3 DNA: TGTGCCATCAGTGCAACAGGGGGCGAAGATGGCTACACCTTC
clone size: NA; V gene: TRBV12-3/TRBV12-4; J gene: TRBJ2-2; D gene: NA; CDR3 protein: CASSLSAGGLFF; CDR3 DNA: TGTGCCAGCAGTTTAAGCGCCGGGGGGCTGTTTTTT
clone size: NA; V gene: TRBV3-1; J gene: TRBJ1-3; D gene: NA; CDR3 protein: CASSQGASSGNTIYF; CDR3 DNA: TGTGCCAGCAGCCAAGGGGCAAGCTCTGGAAACACCATATATTTT
clone size: many; V gene: TRBV7-9; J gene: TRBJ1-4; D gene: NA; CDR3 protein: CASSHDLHGVGEKLFF; CDR3 DNA: TGTGCCAGCAGCCACGACCTACACGGGGTTGGAGAAAAACTGTTTTTT
clone size: many; V gene: TRBV10-3; J gene: TRBJ1-2; D gene: NA; CDR3 protein: CAISEGGENYGYTF; CDR3 DNA: TGTGCCATCAGTGAAGGCGGGGAAAACTATGGCTACACCTTC
clone size: NA; V gene: TRBV5-6; J gene: TRBJ2-1; D gene: TRBD1; CDR3 protein: CASSWPGVTGVEQFF; CDR3 DNA: TGTGCCAGCAGCTGGCCCGGAGTGACAGGGGTTGAGCAGTTCTTC
clone size: many; V gene: TRBV6-1; J gene: TRBJ2-6; D gene: NA; CDR3 protein: CASSPLGGRFSGANVLTF; CDR3 DNA: TGTGCCAGCAGTCCCCTCGGTGGCCGATTCTCTGGGGCCAACGTCCTGACTTTC
clone size: NA; V gene: TRBV19; J gene: TRBJ1-2; D gene: NA; CDR3 protein: CASGQGNYGYTF; CDR3 DNA: TGTGCCAGTGGTCAGGGTAACTATGGCTACACCTTC
clone size: NA; V gene: TRBV5-1; J gene: TRBJ2-3; D gene: TRBD2; CDR3 protein: CASSLDSGEPDTQYF; CDR3 DNA: TGCGCCAGCAGCTTGGATAGCGGGGAACCAGATACGCAGTATTTT
clone size: many; V gene: TRBV12-3/TRBV12-4; J gene: TRBJ2-7; D gene: NA; CDR3 protein: CASSPTGDEQYF; CDR3 DNA: TGTGCCAGCAGCCCAACGGGGGACGAGCAGTACTTC
clone size: NA; V gene: TRBV7-8; J gene: TRBJ2-1; D gene: NA; CDR3 protein: CASSPPRRLRGDEQFF; CDR3 DNA: TGTGCCAGCAGCCCCCCCCGGAGACTCAGAGGAGATGAGCAGTTCTTC
clone size: NA; V gene: TRBV25-1; J gene: TRBJ1-5; D gene: NA; CDR3 protein: CASSEGPWDQPQHF; CDR3 DNA: TGTGCCAGCAGTGAGGGTCCTTGGGATCAGCCCCAGCATTTT
clone size: many; V gene: TRBV28; J gene: TRBJ1-5; D gene: TRBD1; CDR3 protein: CASKGQGSNQPQHF; CDR3 DNA: TGTGCCAGCAAAGGACAGGGAAGCAATCAGCCCCAGCATTTT
clone size: many; V gene: TRBV27; J gene: TRBJ2-5; D gene: NA; CDR3 protein: CASSPNAQETQYF; CDR3 DNA: TGTGCCAGCAGTCCTAACGCCCAAGAGACCCAGTACTTC
clone size: NA; V gene: TRBV10-3; J gene: TRBJ1-5; D gene: NA; CDR3 protein: CAISDEEFQPQHF; CDR3 DNA: TGTGCCATCAGTGATGAGGAGTTTCAGCCCCAGCATTTT
clone size: few; V gene: TRBV12-3/TRBV12-4; J gene: TRBJ1-5; D gene: NA; CDR3 protein: CASSLGGWYSNQPQHF; CDR3 DNA: TGTGCCAGCAGTTTAGGGGGTTGGTATAGCAATCAGCCCCAGCATTTT
clone size: many; V gene: TRBV3-1; J gene: TRBJ1-5; D gene: NA; CDR3 protein: CASSPSGRVNQPQHF; CDR3 DNA: TGTGCCAGCAGCCCCTCCGGAAGGGTCAATCAGCCCCAGCATTTT
clone size: once; V gene: TRBV7-6; J gene: TRBJ2-5; D gene: NA; CDR3 protein: CASSLGGRGQRPHQETQYF; CDR3 DNA: TGTGCCAGCAGCTTAGGTGGGAGAGGACAGAGACCTCATCAAGAGACCCAGTACTTC
clone size: many; V gene: TRBV11-2; J gene: TRBJ1-1; D gene: TRBD1; CDR3 protein: CASSFLTGLPEAFF; CDR3 DNA: TGTGCCAGCAGCTTCCTGACAGGGCTTCCTGAAGCTTTCTTT
clone size: NA; V gene: TRBV6-5; J gene: TRBJ2-3; D gene: NA; CDR3 protein: CASRLLAGGTDTQYF; CDR3 DNA: TGTGCCAGCAGGCTACTAGCTGGCGGCACAGATACGCAGTATTTT
clone size: few; V gene: TRBV6-6; J gene: TRBJ1-1; D gene: NA; CDR3 protein: CASSYDRSFSVGAFF; CDR3 DNA: TGTGCCAGCAGTTACGATCGAAGTTTCTCTGTAGGGGCTTTCTTT
clone size: many; V gene: TRBV28; J gene: TRBJ1-6; D gene: NA; CDR3 protein: CASSLFRWAREDSPLHF; CDR3 DNA: TGTGCCAGCAGTTTATTTCGTTGGGCACGGGAGGATTCACCCCTCCACTTT
clone size: NA; V gene: TRBV2; J gene: TRBJ2-2; D gene: TRBD2; CDR3 protein: CASIAGGTGELFF; CDR3 DNA: TGTGCCAGCATAGCGGGAGGGACCGGGGAGCTGTTTTTT
clone size: many; V gene: TRBV6-1; J gene: TRBJ2-2; D gene: TRBD1; CDR3 protein: CASSETGGTNTGELFF; CDR3 DNA: TGTGCCAGCAGCGAAACAGGGGGGACGAACACCGGGGAGCTGTTTTTT
clone size: many; V gene: TRBV6-1; J gene: TRBJ2-7; D gene: TRBD1; CDR3 protein: CASSKGQGAYEQYF; CDR3 DNA: TGTGCCAGCAGTAAAGGACAGGGTGCCTACGAGCAGTACTTC
clone size: many; V gene: TRBV11-2; J gene: TRBJ1-6; D gene: NA; CDR3 protein: CASSLGRLGGGSALHF; CDR3 DNA: TGTGCCAGCAGCTTAGGCCGACTCGGCGGGGGGTCGGCCCTCCACTTT
clone size: NA; V gene: TRBV18; J gene: TRBJ2-7; D gene: NA; CDR3 protein: CASSTGRDNEQYF; CDR3 DNA: TGTGCCAGCTCAACCGGGAGAGATAACGAGCAGTACTTC
clone size: few; V gene: TRBV9; J gene: TRBJ2-3; D gene: TRBD1; CDR3 protein: CASSATQGHTQYF; CDR3 DNA: TGTGCCAGCAGCGCCACACAGGGGCATACGCAGTATTTT
clone size: NA; V gene: TRBV6-9; J gene: TRBJ2-3; D gene: NA; CDR3 protein: CVSSYWTGDTDTQYF; CDR3 DNA: TGTGTCAGCAGTTACTGGACGGGGGACACAGATACGCAGTATTTT
clone size: NA; V gene: TRBV9; J gene: TRBJ1-6; D gene: NA; CDR3 protein: CASSTRGQPTWNSPLHF; CDR3 DNA: TGTGCCAGCAGCACCCGCGGACAGCCTACCTGGAATTCACCCCTCCACTTT
clone size: NA; V gene: TRBV9; J gene: TRBJ2-2; D gene: NA; CDR3 protein: CASSEDYLNTGELFF; CDR3 DNA: TGTGCCAGCAGCGAAGACTACCTGAACACCGGGGAGCTGTTTTTT
clone size: many; V gene: TRBV7-2; J gene: TRBJ2-1; D gene: TRBD2; CDR3 protein: CASSLASGGRGEQFF; CDR3 DNA: TGTGCCAGCAGCTTAGCTAGCGGGGGGCGGGGTGAGCAGTTCTTC
clone size: many; V gene: TRBV2; J gene: TRBJ2-2; D gene: NA; CDR3 protein: CASSEEEMGAGELFF; CDR3 DNA: TGTGCCAGCAGTGAAGAGGAGATGGGGGCCGGGGAGCTGTTTTTT
clone size: many; V gene: TRBV4-1; J gene: TRBJ1-2; D gene: NA; CDR3 protein: CASSQDSGRRANYGYTF; CDR3 DNA: TGCGCCAGCAGCCAAGACAGCGGAAGGAGAGCTAACTATGGCTACACCTTC
clone size: many; V gene: TRBV20-1; J gene: TRBJ1-1; D gene: NA; CDR3 protein: CSTPGQLNTEAFF; CDR3 DNA: TGCAGTACTCCGGGACAACTCAACACTGAAGCTTTCTTT
clone size: NA; V gene: TRBV18; J gene: TRBJ2-5; D gene: TRBD2; CDR3 protein: CASSPASGTKETQYF; CDR3 DNA: TGTGCCAGCTCACCGGCTAGCGGGACTAAAGAGACCCAGTACTTC
clone size: few; V gene: TRBV4-1; J gene: TRBJ2-7; D gene: TRBD2; CDR3 protein: CASSQDKASGGSYEQYF; CDR3 DNA: TGCGCCAGCAGCCAAGATAAGGCTAGCGGGGGATCTTACGAGCAGTACTTC
clone size: many; V gene: TRBV28; J gene: TRBJ1-5; D gene: NA; CDR3 protein: CASSHADYSNQPQHF; CDR3 DNA: TGTGCCAGCAGCCACGCGGATTATAGCAATCAGCCCCAGCATTTT
clone size: NA; V gene: TRBV7-8; J gene: TRBJ2-5; D gene: TRBD2; CDR3 protein: CASSFPPSGGAKETQYF; CDR3 DNA: TGTGCCAGCAGCTTCCCTCCTAGCGGGGGGGCCAAAGAGACCCAGTACTTC
clone size: once; V gene: TRBV14; J gene: TRBJ2-5; D gene: TRBD2; CDR3 protein: CASSHLSRGTQETQYF; CDR3 DNA: TGTGCCAGCAGCCACCTTTCGCGGGGGACCCAAGAGACCCAGTACTTC
clone size: NA; V gene: TRBV7-3; J gene: TRBJ2-7; D gene: NA; CDR3 protein: CASSQPGFPYEQYF; CDR3 DNA: TGTGCCAGCAGCCAACCTGGTTTCCCCTACGAGCAGTACTTC
clone size: many; V gene: TRBV20-1; J gene: TRBJ2-7; D gene: NA; CDR3 protein: CSAPLTQNYEQYF; CDR3 DNA: TGCAGTGCTCCCTTGACCCAGAACTACGAGCAGTACTTC
clone size: many; V gene: TRBV28; J gene: TRBJ1-2; D gene: NA; CDR3 protein: CASSLWRVGGYTF; CDR3 DNA: TGTGCCAGCAGTTTATGGAGGGTGGGTGGCTACACCTTC
clone size: few; V gene: TRBV13; J gene: TRBJ1-3; D gene: NA; CDR3 protein: CASSASNTIYF; CDR3 DNA: TGTGCCAGCAGCGCAAGCAACACCATATATTTT
clone size: NA; V gene: TRBV20-1; J gene: TRBJ2-1; D gene: TRBD2; CDR3 protein: CSPQPRDYFNEQFF; CDR3 DNA: TGCAGTCCCCAGCCCCGGGACTATTTCAATGAGCAGTTCTTC
clone size: many; V gene: TRBV7-6; J gene: TRBJ2-3; D gene: NA; CDR3 protein: CASSLVAFSSTDTQYF; CDR3 DNA: TGTGCCAGCAGCTTAGTAGCGTTCTCTAGCACAGATACGCAGTATTTT
clone size: few; V gene: TRBV5-5; J gene: TRBJ2-1; D gene: NA; CDR3 protein: CASSPRQELSYNEQFF; CDR3 DNA: TGTGCCAGCAGCCCCCGACAGGAACTCTCCTACAATGAGCAGTTCTTC
clone size: many; V gene: TRBV3-1; J gene: TRBJ2-3; D gene: TRBD2; CDR3 protein: CASSPGPAGTGDTQYF; CDR3 DNA: TGTGCCAGCAGCCCAGGGCCAGCGGGGACGGGAGATACGCAGTATTTT
clone size: many; V gene: TRBV27; J gene: TRBJ2-1; D gene: TRBD1; CDR3 protein: CASSFPAGQEDNEQFF; CDR3 DNA: TGTGCCAGCAGTTTCCCCGCGGGACAGGAAGACAATGAGCAGTTCTTC
clone size: few; V gene: TRBV19; J gene: TRBJ1-5; D gene: NA; CDR3 protein: CASSIKRAANQPQHF; CDR3 DNA: TGTGCCAGTAGTATCAAAAGGGCAGCTAATCAGCCCCAGCATTTT
clone size: NA; V gene: TRBV28; J gene: TRBJ2-2; D gene: TRBD2; CDR3 protein: CASSALERGAWGGELFF; CDR3 DNA: TGTGCCAGCAGTGCCCTTGAGCGGGGGGCCTGGGGCGGGGAGCTGTTTTTT
clone size: many; V gene: TRBV28; J gene: TRBJ2-7; D gene: NA; CDR3 protein: CASSYPPGTGGHEQYF; CDR3 DNA: TGTGCCAGCAGCTATCCCCCCGGGACGGGGGGCCACGAGCAGTACTTC
clone size: NA; V gene: TRBV20-1; J gene: TRBJ1-2; D gene: NA; CDR3 protein: CSARDRGGAGGYTF; CDR3 DNA: TGCAGTGCTAGAGATCGGGGGGGGGCAGGTGGCTACACCTTC
clone size: few; V gene: TRBV19; J gene: TRBJ1-1; D gene: TRBD1; CDR3 protein: CASRNGTVSEAFF; CDR3 DNA: TGTGCCAGTAGAAATGGGACAGTAAGTGAAGCTTTCTTT
clone size: many; V gene: TRBV29-1; J gene: TRBJ1-1; D gene: NA; CDR3 protein: CSGTGIMNTEAFF; CDR3 DNA: TGCAGCGGAACGGGGATCATGAACACTGAAGCTTTCTTT
clone size: NA; V gene: TRBV19; J gene: TRBJ1-3; D gene: NA; CDR3 protein: CASSIGRRRPGNTIYF; CDR3 DNA: TGTGCCAGTAGTATTGGCAGAAGGCGTCCTGGAAACACCATATATTTT
clone size: NA; V gene: TRBV28; J gene: TRBJ1-2; D gene: NA; CDR3 protein: CASSPNAGNYGYTF; CDR3 DNA: TGTGCCAGCAGTCCCAATGCTGGGAACTATGGCTACACCTTC